This T cell receptor beta chain was identified in a study of blood T cell repertoires in COVID-19. As for the study in general: Specimens from acute and convalescent COVID-19 originated in the United States, Italy and Spain. T cells, B-cell-depleted T cells, or PBMCs provided the cDNA or gDNA that served as material.

Under the authors' procedure: Cell counts per sample came from amplifying reference gene primers. Only in-frame clones appear in the TCRdb table, and some are missing; sequencing was by immunoSEQ multiplex PCR. That table supplies the V and J calls and clone size; D and trimming were determined from the DNA. The profile covers about 220,000 clones, with more than 80% appearing a single time and around 3.2% taken by the ten largest. CDR3 length: 14 amino acids. In germline, CDR1 is MDHEN, CDR2 SYDVKM. Trimming shortened V by 5 bases and J by 7 bases, and 14 bases separated the two germline ends. The source material was PBMCs or T cells enriched from blood (not recorded which). The chain uses TRBV28 and TRBJ1-4; a possible D gene is TRBD1 (6 bases). This sequence was found in a woman aged 18-29 years in a cohort exposed to, infected with or recovered from COVID-19 (not recorded which). CDR3: CASSIPTGGEKLFF. CDR3 sequence (DNA): TGTGCCAGCAGTATCCCGACAGGAGGTGAAAAACTGTTTTTT.